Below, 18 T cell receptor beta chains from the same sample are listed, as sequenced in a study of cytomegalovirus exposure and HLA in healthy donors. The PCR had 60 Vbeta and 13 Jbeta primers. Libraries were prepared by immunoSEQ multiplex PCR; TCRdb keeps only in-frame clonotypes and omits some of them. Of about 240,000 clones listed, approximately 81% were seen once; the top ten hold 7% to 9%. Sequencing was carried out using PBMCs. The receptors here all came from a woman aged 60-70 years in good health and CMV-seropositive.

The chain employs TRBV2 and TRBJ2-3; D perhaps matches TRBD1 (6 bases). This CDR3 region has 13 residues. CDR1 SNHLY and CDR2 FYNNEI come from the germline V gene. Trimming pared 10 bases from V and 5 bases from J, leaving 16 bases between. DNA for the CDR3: TGTGCCACCACGTGGGGGCCTGGAGATACGCAGTATTTT. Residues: CATTWGPGDTQYF.

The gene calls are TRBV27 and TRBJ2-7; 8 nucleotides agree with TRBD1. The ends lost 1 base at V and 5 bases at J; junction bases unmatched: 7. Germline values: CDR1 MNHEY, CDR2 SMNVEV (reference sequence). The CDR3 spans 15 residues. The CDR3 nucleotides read TGTGCCAGCAGTTTATATAGGACAGGGTCTCACGAGCAGTACTTC. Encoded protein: CASSLYRTGSHEQYF.

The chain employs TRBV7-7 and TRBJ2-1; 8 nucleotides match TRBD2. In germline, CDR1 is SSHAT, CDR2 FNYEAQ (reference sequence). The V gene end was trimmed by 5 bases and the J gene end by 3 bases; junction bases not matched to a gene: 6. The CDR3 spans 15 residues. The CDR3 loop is CASSKGRGDYNEQFF. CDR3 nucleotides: TGTGCCAGCAGCAAAGGGCGGGGGGACTACAATGAGCAGTTCTTC.

In DNA form, the CDR3 reads TGTGCCAGCAGTTACTCTAGGTTGGCGGAAGAGACCCAGTACTTC. It yields the protein CASSYSRLAEETQYF. The chain uses TRBV6-5 and TRBJ2-5, with D unclear. The germline V and J ends were trimmed by 0 bases and 3 bases, with 11 bases remaining between them. Germline CDR1 and CDR2: MNHEY and SVGAGI. CDR3 size: 15 residues.

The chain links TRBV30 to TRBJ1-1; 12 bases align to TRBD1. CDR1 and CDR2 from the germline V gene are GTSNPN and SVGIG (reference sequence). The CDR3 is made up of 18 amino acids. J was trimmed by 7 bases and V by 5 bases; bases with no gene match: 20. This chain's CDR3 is CAWGGQGAWRSANVEAFF. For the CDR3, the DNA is TGTGCCTGGGGGGGACAGGGGGCCTGGCGAAGCGCGAACGTTGAAGCTTTCTTT.

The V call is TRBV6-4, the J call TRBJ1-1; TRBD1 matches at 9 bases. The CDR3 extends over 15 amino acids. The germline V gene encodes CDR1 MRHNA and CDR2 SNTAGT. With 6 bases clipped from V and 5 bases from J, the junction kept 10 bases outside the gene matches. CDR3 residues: CASRVTGGIMTEAFF. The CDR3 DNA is TGTGCCAGCAGGGTCACAGGGGGCATCATGACTGAAGCTTTCTTT.

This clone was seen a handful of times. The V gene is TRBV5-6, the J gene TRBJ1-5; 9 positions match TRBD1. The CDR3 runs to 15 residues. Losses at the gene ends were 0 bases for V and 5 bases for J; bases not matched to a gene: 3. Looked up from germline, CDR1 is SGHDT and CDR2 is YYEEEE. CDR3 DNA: TGTGCCAGCAGCTTGGGGGACAGGGACTATCAGCCCCAGCATTTT. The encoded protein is CASSLGDRDYQPQHF.

Here the CDR3 DNA reads TGCGCCAGCACCGAACGATTACTCTCTGGAAACACCATATATTTT. This sequence encodes CASTERLLSGNTIYF. The chain employs TRBV10-2 and TRBJ1-3; D is uncertain. Germline CDR1 WSHSY, CDR2 SAAADI. Trimming shortened V by 7 bases and J by 0 bases, and 13 bases separated the two germline ends. The CDR3 extends over 15 amino acids.

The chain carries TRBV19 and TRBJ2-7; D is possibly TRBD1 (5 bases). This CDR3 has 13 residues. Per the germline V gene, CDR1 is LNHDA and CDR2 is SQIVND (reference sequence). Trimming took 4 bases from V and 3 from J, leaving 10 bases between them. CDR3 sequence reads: CASSKQGHYEQYF. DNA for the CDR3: TGTGCCAGTAGTAAGCAGGGCCACTACGAGCAGTACTTC.

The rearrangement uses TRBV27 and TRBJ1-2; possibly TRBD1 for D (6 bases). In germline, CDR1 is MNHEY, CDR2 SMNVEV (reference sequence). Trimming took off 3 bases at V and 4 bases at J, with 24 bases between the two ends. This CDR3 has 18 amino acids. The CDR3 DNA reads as TGTGCCAGCAGTTTGTCGGGGAACCAACAGGGTGGCAGCTATGGCTACACCTTC. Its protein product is CASSLSGNQQGGSYGYTF.

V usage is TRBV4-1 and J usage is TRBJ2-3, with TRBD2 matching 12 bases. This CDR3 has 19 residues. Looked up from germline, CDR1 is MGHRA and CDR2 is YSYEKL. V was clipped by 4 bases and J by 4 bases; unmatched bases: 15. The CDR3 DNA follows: TGCGCCAGCAGCCGGCCGCCGGGACTAGCGGGCTCTGGGCCAGATACGCAGTATTTT. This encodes CASSRPPGLAGSGPDTQYF.

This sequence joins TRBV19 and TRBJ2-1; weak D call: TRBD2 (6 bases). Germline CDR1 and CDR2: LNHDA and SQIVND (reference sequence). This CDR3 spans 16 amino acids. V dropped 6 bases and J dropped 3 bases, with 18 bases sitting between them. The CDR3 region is CASSPWTGDVYNEQFF. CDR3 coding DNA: TGTGCCAGTAGCCCGTGGACGGGGGACGTCTACAATGAGCAGTTCTTC.

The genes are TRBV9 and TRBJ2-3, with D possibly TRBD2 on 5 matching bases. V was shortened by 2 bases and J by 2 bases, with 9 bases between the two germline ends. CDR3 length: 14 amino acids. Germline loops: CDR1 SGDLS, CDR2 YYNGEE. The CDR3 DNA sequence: TGTGCCAGCAGCGTTAGCGAAAACACAGATACGCAGTATTTT. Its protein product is CASSVSENTDTQYF.

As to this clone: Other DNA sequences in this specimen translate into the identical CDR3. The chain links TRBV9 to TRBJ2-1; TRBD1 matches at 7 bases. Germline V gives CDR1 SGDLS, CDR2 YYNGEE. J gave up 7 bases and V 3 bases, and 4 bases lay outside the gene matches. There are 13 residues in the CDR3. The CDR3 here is CASSGYRGNEQFF. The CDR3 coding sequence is TGTGCCAGCAGCGGATACAGGGGAAATGAGCAGTTCTTC.

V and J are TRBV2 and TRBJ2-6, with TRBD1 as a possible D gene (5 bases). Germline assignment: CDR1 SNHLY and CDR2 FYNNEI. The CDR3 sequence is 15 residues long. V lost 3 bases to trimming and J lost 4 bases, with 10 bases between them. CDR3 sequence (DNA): TGTGCCAGCAGTGAGTCAGGGCTCGGGGCCAACGTCCTGACTTTC. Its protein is CASSESGLGANVLTF. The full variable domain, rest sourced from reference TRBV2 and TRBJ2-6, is EPEVTQTPSHQVTQMGQEVILRCVPISNHLYFYWYRQILGQKVEFLVSFYNNEISEKSEIFDDQFSVERPDGSNFTLKIRSTKLEDSAMYFCASSESGLGANVLTFGAGSRLTVL.

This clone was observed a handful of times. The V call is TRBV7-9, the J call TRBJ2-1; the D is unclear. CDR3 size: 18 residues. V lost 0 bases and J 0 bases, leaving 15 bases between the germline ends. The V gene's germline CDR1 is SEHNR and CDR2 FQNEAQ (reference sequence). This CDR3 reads CASSLARLGLSSYNEQFF. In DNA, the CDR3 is TGTGCCAGCAGCTTAGCGCGTCTAGGCCTAAGCTCCTACAATGAGCAGTTCTTC.

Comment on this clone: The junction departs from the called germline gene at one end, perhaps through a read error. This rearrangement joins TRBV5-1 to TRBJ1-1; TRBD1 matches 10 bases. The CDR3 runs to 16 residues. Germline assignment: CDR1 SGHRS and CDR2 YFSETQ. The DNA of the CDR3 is TGTGCCAGCAGCCGCCGGACAGGGGGTATGAACACTGAAGCTTTCTTT. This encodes CASSRRTGGMNTEAFF. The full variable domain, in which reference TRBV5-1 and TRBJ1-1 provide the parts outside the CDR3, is KAGVTQTPRYLIKTRGQQVTLSCSPISGHRSVSWYQQTPGQGLQFLFEYFSETQRNKGNFPGRFSGRQFSNSRSEMNVSTLELGDSALYLCASSRRTGGMNTEAFFGQGTRLTVV.

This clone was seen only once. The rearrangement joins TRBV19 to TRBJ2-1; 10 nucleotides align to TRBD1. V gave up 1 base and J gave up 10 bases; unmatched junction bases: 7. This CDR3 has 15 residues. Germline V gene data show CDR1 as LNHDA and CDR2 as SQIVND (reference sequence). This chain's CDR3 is CASSIVGGQGREQFF. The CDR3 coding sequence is TGTGCCAGTAGTATAGTGGGGGGACAGGGGAGAGAGCAGTTCTTC.